Listed below are T cell receptor beta chains from one sample, sequenced in a study of control samples from healthy donors and cancer patients. Some clones are missing from TCRdb's copy, which holds only in-frame ones; the method was immunoSEQ multiplex PCR. The data hold approximately 150,000 clones, with 80% to 90% observed a single time. The specimen was blood. These receptors originate from a man younger than 35 in good health. CDR3s include the opening cysteine and the closing phenylalanine or tryptophan. D genes are given only for firm matches. Only some rows state a clone size, as once, few, many or a class for expanded clones.

cdr3_nt	cdr3_aa	j_call	d_call	clone_size	v_call
TGTGCCAGCAGCCCCCGGGCCCTTAGCTCCTATAATTCACCCCTCCACTTT	CASSPRALSSYNSPLHF	TRBJ1-6	.	.	TRBV9
TGTGCCAGCAGCAAAGCGCTTACTATGAGTCCTAATGAAAAACTGTTTTTT	CASSKALTMSPNEKLFF	TRBJ1-4	.	.	TRBV21-1
TGTGCCTGGAGTGTACTCGGGGGGCGGGGAGAAGCTTTCTTT	CAWSVLGGRGEAFF	TRBJ1-1	.	.	TRBV30
TGTGCCAGCTCACCCGCGATAGGGAGAGCCTATGGCTACACCTTC	CASSPAIGRAYGYTF	TRBJ1-2	.	.	TRBV18
TGTGCCAGCAACGGGGTCGGGGAGCTGTTTTTT	CASNGVGELFF	TRBJ2-2	.	.	TRBV2
TGTGCCAGCAGTTTAGCGGGTGAGCAGTTCTTC	CASSLAGEQFF	TRBJ2-1	TRBD2	once	TRBV6-2/TRBV6-3
TGTGCCAGCAGCTTTACAGGAACCTACGAGCAGTACTTC	CASSFTGTYEQYF	TRBJ2-7	.	.	TRBV5-5
TGTGCCAGCAGTTTTACGAACACTGAAGCTTTCTTT	CASSFTNTEAFF	TRBJ1-1	.	once	TRBV6-5
TGTGCCAGCAGCTCTCCCGGACGACCGCCTGGAAACACCATATATTTT	CASSSPGRPPGNTIYF	TRBJ1-3	.	.	TRBV11-2
TGTGCCAGCGGGAACACTGGAGCTTTCTTT	CASGNTGAFF	TRBJ1-1	.	.	TRBV21-1
TGTGCCAGAAGCTTGGAAGTCGGAGAGACCCAGTACTTC	CARSLEVGETQYF	TRBJ2-5	.	.	TRBV5-3
TGTGCCAGCAGCTTATTGGGGGAGGCCTACGAGCAGTACTTC	CASSLLGEAYEQYF	TRBJ2-7	.	.	TRBV5-6
TGTGCCAGCAGGGCGGGGGGGTATGGCTACACCTTC	CASRAGGYGYTF	TRBJ1-2	.	.	TRBV28
TGTGCCAGCAGCCAAGTAGGAGCAGGCACTAACTATGGCTACACCTTC	CASSQVGAGTNYGYTF	TRBJ1-2	.	once	TRBV14
TGTGCCAGCAGCTTATTGGGTAGTGGAAACACCATATATTTT	CASSLLGSGNTIYF	TRBJ1-3	.	.	TRBV7-8
TGTGCCAGCAGCTTAAGGGTACTGGGTGAGCAGTTCTTC	CASSLRVLGEQFF	TRBJ2-1	.	.	TRBV7-3
TGTGCCACCAGTGACGCCTCCGGGTCGTCCTACAATGAGCAGTTCTTC	CATSDASGSSYNEQFF	TRBJ2-1	.	many	TRBV24-1
TGCGCCAGCAGCTTGATACGGACAGGGGGAGGTGAGCAGTACTTC	CASSLIRTGGGEQYF	TRBJ2-7	TRBD1	.	TRBV5-1
TGTGCCAGCAGCTCCGGACTTAGGAATGAGCAGTTCTTC	CASSSGLRNEQFF	TRBJ2-1	.	.	TRBV7-9
TGCGCCAGCAGCTTGGGGAGCCAGGAAAACTATGGCTACACCTTC	CASSLGSQENYGYTF	TRBJ1-2	.	.	TRBV5-1
TGTGCCAGCAGACAGACAGGCGGCGAGCAGTACTTC	CASRQTGGEQYF	TRBJ2-7	.	.	TRBV27
TGTGCCAGCAGTTCCCCTCTTGGAGGGGGCATGGCCAAAAACATTCAGTACTTC	CASSSPLGGGMAKNIQYF	TRBJ2-4	.	.	TRBV28
TGTGCCAGTAGTCTTAAACCGGGACAGGGAGGATACGAGCAGTACTTC	CASSLKPGQGGYEQYF	TRBJ2-7	TRBD1	.	TRBV19
TGTGCCAGCAGCCCTTCCTCAGGAGCGGGGGAAGGACGCTACACCTTC	CASSPSSGAGEGRYTF	TRBJ1-2	.	.	TRBV3-1/TRBV3-2
TGTGCCAGGATCCCCGAAATTTTAAACAGGGCGGGCGGGGAGCTGTTTTTT	CARIPEILNRAGGELFF	TRBJ2-2	.	.	TRBV6-4
TGCAGCGTTGGGAACCAGGGGGAGACAGCTTTCTTT	CSVGNQGETAFF	TRBJ1-1	TRBD1	.	TRBV29-1
TGTGCCAGCAGCTTGTCTGGGGGGGAATTAAAAAATTCACCCCTCCACTTT	CASSLSGGELKNSPLHF	TRBJ1-6	.	.	TRBV5-6
TGCGCCAGCAGCCAAGAGATGCTTCGGCGGAAGGCCTATGGCTACACCTTC	CASSQEMLRRKAYGYTF	TRBJ1-2	.	once	TRBV4-3
TGTGCCAGCAGCACCCAGGGGGCGGCTAGGGAGACCCAGTACTTC	CASSTQGAARETQYF	TRBJ2-5	TRBD1	.	TRBV9